Listed below are T cell receptor beta chains from one sample, sequenced in a study of cytomegalovirus exposure and HLA in healthy donors. TCRdb keeps only in-frame clones here, not all; method: immunoSEQ multiplex PCR. The profile shows 120,000 or so clones, roughly 86% of them singletons. The source material was PBMCs. All receptors derive from a man aged 35 to 55 in good health and CMV-seronegative. Both conserved end residues are part of each CDR3. Each record gives: clone size, D gene, J gene, V gene, CDR3 DNA, CDR3 protein. D genes are given only for firm matches. Size values are once, few and many counts, or a class for expanded clones, and some rows have none.

abundance: NA; d_gene: NA; j_gene: TRBJ2-1; v_gene: TRBV5-1; CDR3nt: TGCGCCAGCAGCTTGGATCCTTTTCTACAGAGAGACAATGAGCAGTTCTTC; CDR3aa: CASSLDPFLQRDNEQFF
abundance: NA; d_gene: NA; j_gene: TRBJ1-2; v_gene: TRBV6-5; CDR3nt: TGTGCCAGCAGCGAAAGCGGAGGATATGGCTACACCTTC; CDR3aa: CASSESGGYGYTF
abundance: NA; d_gene: TRBD1; j_gene: TRBJ1-2; v_gene: TRBV5-1; CDR3nt: TGCGCCAGCAGCCCGGAAAAGCGGACAGGGGGCTATGGCTACACCTTC; CDR3aa: CASSPEKRTGGYGYTF
abundance: NA; d_gene: NA; j_gene: TRBJ1-1; v_gene: TRBV11-2; CDR3nt: TGTGCCAGCAGCTTAGGCGGGGTCTTAGCTTTCTTT; CDR3aa: CASSLGGVLAFF
abundance: once; d_gene: TRBD1; j_gene: TRBJ2-2; v_gene: TRBV7-2; CDR3nt: TGTGCCAGCAGCGACAGGGGGCGGTTGGGCACCGGGGAGCTGTTTTTT; CDR3aa: CASSDRGRLGTGELFF
abundance: NA; d_gene: TRBD1; j_gene: TRBJ1-6; v_gene: TRBV9; CDR3nt: TGTGCCAGCAGCGTCCGGACAGGGAATTCACCCCTCCACTTT; CDR3aa: CASSVRTGNSPLHF
abundance: NA; d_gene: NA; j_gene: TRBJ2-1; v_gene: TRBV5-1; CDR3nt: TGCGCCAGCAGCTTGGAGGGGTACTACAATGAGCAGTTCTTC; CDR3aa: CASSLEGYYNEQFF
abundance: NA; d_gene: TRBD1; j_gene: TRBJ1-2; v_gene: TRBV5-1; CDR3nt: TGCGCCAGCAGCACCACAGGGGTACATGGCTACACCTTC; CDR3aa: CASSTTGVHGYTF
abundance: NA; d_gene: NA; j_gene: TRBJ1-1; v_gene: TRBV7-2; CDR3nt: TGTGCCAGCAGCTCCCCGTCAGGGTTCACTGAAGCTTTCTTT; CDR3aa: CASSSPSGFTEAFF
abundance: NA; d_gene: NA; j_gene: TRBJ2-7; v_gene: TRBV18; CDR3nt: TGTGCCAGCTCACCAGAGGCAAGCTCCTACGAGCAGTACTTC; CDR3aa: CASSPEASSYEQYF
abundance: few; d_gene: NA; j_gene: TRBJ2-6; v_gene: TRBV5-5; CDR3nt: TGTGCCAGCAGCTTGTTACAGGCTGGGGCCAACGTCCTGACTTTC; CDR3aa: CASSLLQAGANVLTF
abundance: few; d_gene: TRBD1; j_gene: TRBJ2-2; v_gene: TRBV5-6; CDR3nt: TGTGCCAGCAGCAACCGGGACAGGGCCACCGGGGAGCTGTTTTTT; CDR3aa: CASSNRDRATGELFF
abundance: NA; d_gene: TRBD1; j_gene: TRBJ1-2; v_gene: TRBV10-2; CDR3nt: TGCGCCAGCAGTGAATCCGGGACAGGGCTTGGCTACACCTTC; CDR3aa: CASSESGTGLGYTF
abundance: NA; d_gene: TRBD1; j_gene: TRBJ1-1; v_gene: TRBV25-1; CDR3nt: TGTGCCAGCAGTAACACAGGGGGCACTGAAGCTTTCTTT; CDR3aa: CASSNTGGTEAFF
abundance: once; d_gene: NA; j_gene: TRBJ2-3; v_gene: TRBV7-8; CDR3nt: TGTGCCAGCAGCTTCTCCGGGGGCACAGATACGCAGTATTTT; CDR3aa: CASSFSGGTDTQYF